Shown below are 3 T cell receptor beta chains from a single sample sequenced in a study of cytomegalovirus exposure and HLA in healthy donors. The PCR had 60 Vbeta and 13 Jbeta primers. Assay used: immunoSEQ multiplex PCR; TCRdb lists only in-frame clones, some missing. This table holds roughly 120,000 clones, roughly two thirds found once. Sample: PBMCs. The source is a man aged 25 to 40 in good health and CMV-seropositive.

The chain links TRBV7-9 to TRBJ2-7; D may be TRBD2 (6 bases). In germline, CDR1 is SEHNR, CDR2 FQNEAQ (reference sequence). V dropped 5 bases and J dropped 0 bases, with 17 bases sitting between them. The CDR3 totals 16 residues. CDR3 loop: CASSSPLGRNSYEQYF. Written as DNA, the CDR3 is TGTGCCAGCAGCAGTCCCCTAGGGAGGAACTCCTACGAGCAGTACTTC.

The chain employs TRBV7-6 and TRBJ1-3; no reliable D call. The CDR3 is 12 residues long. V lost 2 bases and J lost 4, with 3 bases in between. CDR1 and CDR2 (germline): SGHVS, FNYEAQ. The CDR3 nucleotides are TGTGCCAGCAGCTTATCGGGAAACACCATATATTTT. Amino acids: CASSLSGNTIYF.

V gene TRBV5-1 combines with J gene TRBJ2-6, with TRBD2 identical over 12 bases. V lost 4 bases to trimming and J lost 2 bases; unmatched junction nucleotides: 7. Germline-derived CDR1 and CDR2 are SGHRS and YFSETQ. The CDR3 sequence is 18 residues long. The chain's CDR3 is CASSTLAGGAAGANVLTF. In DNA, the CDR3 is TGCGCCAGCAGCACACTAGCGGGAGGCGCGGCTGGGGCCAACGTCCTGACTTTC. Full variable domain (rest looked up from reference TRBV5-1 and TRBJ2-6): KAGVTQTPRYLIKTRGQQVTLSCSPISGHRSVSWYQQTPGQGLQFLFEYFSETQRNKGNFPGRFSGRQFSNSRSEMNVSTLELGDSALYLCASSTLAGGAAGANVLTFGAGSRLTVL.